A single TCR beta chain is shown here with its context. The sample comes from a study of blood T cell repertoires in COVID-19. On the study more broadly: The United States, Italy and Spain provided the acute and convalescent COVID-19 samples.

V dropped 6 bases and J dropped 6 bases, with 32 bases sitting between them. Germline lookup yields CDR1 LNHDA and CDR2 SQIVND (reference sequence). The CDR3 totals 20 residues. In the authors' methods: Amplification of reference gene primers provided the estimated nucleated cell counts. Sequencing was performed with immunoSEQ multiplex PCR; in TCRdb, only in-frame clones are kept and a portion is missing. That table is the source of V, J and clone size, and D and trimming were worked out from the DNA. The sample carries approximately 100,000 clones, 70% to 80% recorded once. This chain links TRBV19 with TRBJ1-4, with D tentatively TRBD1 (5 bases). The sample taken for sequencing was peripheral blood. The TCR was taken from a man between 65 and 79 years old with active or convalescent COVID-19. The CDR3 DNA reads as TGTGCCAGTAGCCTCGGGGTACAGGTTGGGTTAAATCGGAGGGATGAAAAACTGTTTTTT. Residues: CASSLGVQVGLNRRDEKLFF.